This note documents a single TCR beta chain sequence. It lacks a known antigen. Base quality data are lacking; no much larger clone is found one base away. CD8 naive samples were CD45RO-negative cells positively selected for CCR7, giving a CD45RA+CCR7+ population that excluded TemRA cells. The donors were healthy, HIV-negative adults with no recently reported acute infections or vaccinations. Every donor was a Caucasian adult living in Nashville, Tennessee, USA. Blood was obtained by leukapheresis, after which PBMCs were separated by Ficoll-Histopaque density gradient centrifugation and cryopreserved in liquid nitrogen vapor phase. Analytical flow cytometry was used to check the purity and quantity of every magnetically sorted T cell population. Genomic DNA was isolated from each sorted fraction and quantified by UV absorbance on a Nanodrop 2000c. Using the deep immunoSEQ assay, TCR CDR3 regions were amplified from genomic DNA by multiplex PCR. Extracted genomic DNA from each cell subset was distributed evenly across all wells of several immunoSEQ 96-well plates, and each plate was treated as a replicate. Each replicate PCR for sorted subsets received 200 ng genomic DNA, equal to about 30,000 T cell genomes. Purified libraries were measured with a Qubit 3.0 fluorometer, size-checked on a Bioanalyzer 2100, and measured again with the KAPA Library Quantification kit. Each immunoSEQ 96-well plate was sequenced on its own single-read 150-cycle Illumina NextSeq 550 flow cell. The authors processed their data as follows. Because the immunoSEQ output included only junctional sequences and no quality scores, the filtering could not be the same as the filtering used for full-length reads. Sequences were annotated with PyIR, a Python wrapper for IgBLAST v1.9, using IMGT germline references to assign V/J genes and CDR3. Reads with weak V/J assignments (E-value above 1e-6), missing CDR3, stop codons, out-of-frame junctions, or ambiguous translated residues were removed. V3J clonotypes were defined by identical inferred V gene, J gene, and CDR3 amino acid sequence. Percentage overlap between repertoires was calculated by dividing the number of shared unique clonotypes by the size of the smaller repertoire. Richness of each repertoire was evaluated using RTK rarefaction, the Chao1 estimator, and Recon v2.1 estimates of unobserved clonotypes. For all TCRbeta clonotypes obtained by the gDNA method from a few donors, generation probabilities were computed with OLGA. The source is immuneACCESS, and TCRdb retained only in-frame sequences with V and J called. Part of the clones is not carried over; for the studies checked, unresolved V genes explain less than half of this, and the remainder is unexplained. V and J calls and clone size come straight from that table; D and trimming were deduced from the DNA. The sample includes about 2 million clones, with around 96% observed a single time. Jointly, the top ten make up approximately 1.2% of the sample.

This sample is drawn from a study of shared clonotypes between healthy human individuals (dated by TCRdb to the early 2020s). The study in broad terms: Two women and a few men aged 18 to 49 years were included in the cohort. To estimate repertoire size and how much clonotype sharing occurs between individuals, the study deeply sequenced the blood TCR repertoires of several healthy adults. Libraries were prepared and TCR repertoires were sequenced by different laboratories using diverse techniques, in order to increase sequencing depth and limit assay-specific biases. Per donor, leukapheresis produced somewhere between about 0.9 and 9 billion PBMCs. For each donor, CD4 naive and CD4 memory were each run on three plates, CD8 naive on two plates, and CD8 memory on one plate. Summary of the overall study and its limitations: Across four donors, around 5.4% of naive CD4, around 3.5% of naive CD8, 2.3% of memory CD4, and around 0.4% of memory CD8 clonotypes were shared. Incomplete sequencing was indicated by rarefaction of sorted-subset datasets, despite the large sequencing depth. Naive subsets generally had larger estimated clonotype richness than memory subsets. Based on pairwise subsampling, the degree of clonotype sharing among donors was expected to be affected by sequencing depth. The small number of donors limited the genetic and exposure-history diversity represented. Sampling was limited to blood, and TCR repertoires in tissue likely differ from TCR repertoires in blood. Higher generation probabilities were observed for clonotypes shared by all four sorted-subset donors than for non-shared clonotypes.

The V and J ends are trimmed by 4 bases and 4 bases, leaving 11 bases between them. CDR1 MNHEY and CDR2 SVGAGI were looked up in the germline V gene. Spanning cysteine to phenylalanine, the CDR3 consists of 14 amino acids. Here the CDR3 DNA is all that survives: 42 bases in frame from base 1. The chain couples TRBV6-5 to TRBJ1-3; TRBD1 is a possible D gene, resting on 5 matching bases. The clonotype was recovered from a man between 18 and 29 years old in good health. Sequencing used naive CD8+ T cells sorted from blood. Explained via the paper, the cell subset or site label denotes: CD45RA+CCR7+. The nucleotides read TGTGCCAGCAGTTCCGGGACGACCGGAAACACCATATATTTT. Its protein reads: CASSSGTTGNTIYF.